This T cell receptor beta chain was sequenced in a study of graft-versus-host responses after intestinal transplantation. Data came from immunoSEQ multiplex PCR; TCRdb stores just in-frame clones and leaves some out. This table holds approximately 10,000 clones, roughly 38% found once. The length of the CDR3 is 17 residues. The V segment lost 3 bases and the J segment 9 bases; nucleotides outside the gene matches: 15. Per germline, CDR1 MGHRA and CDR2 YSYEKL. About 200,000 CFSE-labeled responder cells were plated with about 200,000 irradiated, violet-dye-labeled stimulator cells. V and J are TRBV4-1 and TRBJ2-1, with 9 bases lining up with TRBD1. This receptor was taken from a human patient who received an intestinal transplant. The sequencing here drew on alloreactive CD8+ T cells from a mixed lymphocyte reaction culture, taken before intestinal transplant. The sample's subset: CFSE-low proliferating T cells sorted from roughly six-day pre-transplant mixed lymphocyte reaction (GvH or HvG direction). The CDR3 here is CASSHRPTGGPSVEQFF. CDR3 coding DNA: TGCGCCAGCAGCCATCGCCCCACAGGGGGCCCCTCTGTTGAGCAGTTCTTC.